This TCR beta chain was identified during a study of T cells after yellow fever vaccination. The CDR3 covers 14 residues. Germline assignment: CDR1 SGHRS and CDR2 YFSETQ. Making TCR cDNA involved 5'RACE template switching, which added UMIs and a universal primer site. MiXCR was run by TCRdb on the 5' RACE reads, yielding one entry per CDR3 protein. The sample yields hundreds of thousands of distinct CDR3 sequences, 21% seen once. This clonotype came up a few times. Mismatch with germline at one junction end may stem from a read error. The TCR originated in a man aged 18 to 30 who received the YFV17D yellow fever vaccine. The source material was PBMCs, sampled around 3 weeks after the first yellow fever vaccination. The V and J genes are TRBV5-1 and TRBJ2-5; D may correspond to TRBD1 or TRBD2 (5 bases each). CDR3 residues: CATSPGTRGETQYF. The DNA of the CDR3 is TGCGCCACCAGCCCCGGGACGAGAGGGGAGACCCAGTACTTC. The full variable domain, completed using reference TRBV5-1 and TRBJ2-5, is KAGVTQTPRYLIKTRGQQVTLSCSPISGHRSVSWYQQTPGQGLQFLFEYFSETQRNKGNFPGRFSGRQFSNSRSEMNVSTLELGDSALYLCATSPGTRGETQYFGPGTRLLVL.